Each of the 26 T cell receptor beta chains below was sequenced from the same sample in a study of blood T cell repertoires in COVID-19. TCRdb keeps only in-frame clones here, not all; method: immunoSEQ multiplex PCR. The sample includes fewer than 350,000 clones, about 89% of them seen just once. The source material was PBMCs or T cells enriched from blood (not recorded which). The receptors were gathered from a woman aged 40 to 49 who had recovered from COVID-19.

For this clone: The sample has other DNA sequences that encode this CDR3 too. This chain connects TRBV28 to TRBJ2-7; 7 nucleotides match TRBD1. Germline assignment: CDR1 MDHEN and CDR2 SYDVKM. Unmatched junction bases numbered 5, after V lost 3 bases and J lost 0 bases. This CDR3 spans 15 amino acids. CDR3 in DNA: TGTGCCAGCAGTTTCCTCACAGGGGACTCCTACGAGCAGTACTTC. Protein product: CASSFLTGDSYEQYF. Combining the CDR3 with reference TRBV28 and TRBJ2-7 gives the whole variable domain DVKVTQSSRYLVKRTGEKVFLECVQDMDHENMFWYRQDPGLGLRLIYFSYDVKMKEKGDIPEGYSVSREKKERFSLILESASTNQTSMYLCASSFLTGDSYEQYFGPGTRLTVT.

This chain uses TRBV11-3 with TRBJ1-1; maybe TRBD1 (6 bases). The CDR3 is made up of 13 amino acids. Per germline, CDR1 SGHNT and CDR2 YENEEA. CDR3: CATEGDMNTEAFF. The DNA of the CDR3 is TGTGCTACAGAGGGGGACATGAACACTGAAGCTTTCTTT. Full variable domain (remainder filled in from reference TRBV11-3 and TRBJ1-1): EAGVVQSPRYKIIEKKQPVAFWCNPISGHNTLYWYLQNLGQGPELLIRYENEEAVDDSQLPKDRFSAERLKGVDSTLKIQPAELGDSAVYLCATEGDMNTEAFFGQGTRLTVV.

This chain connects TRBV28 to TRBJ2-2; TRBD1 is a possible D gene (6 bases). This CDR3 is 14 amino acids long. Between the trimmed V and J ends, which lost 6 bases and 1 base, there was a span of 9 bases. In germline, CDR1 is MDHEN, CDR2 SYDVKM. The CDR3 nucleotides are TGTGCCAGCAGACCGGGACAGAACACCGGGGAGCTGTTTTTT. Protein sequence: CASRPGQNTGELFF.

The chain combines TRBV3-1 (or the pseudogene TRBV3-2) with TRBJ1-1; a possible D gene is TRBD1 (6 bases). This CDR3 has 16 residues. Trimming stripped 1 base from V and 0 bases from J, with 12 bases between. Germline values: CDR1 LGHDT, CDR2 YNNKEL (reference sequence). CDR3 amino acids: CASSQAGTFMNTEAFF. The CDR3 DNA reads TGTGCCAGCAGCCAAGCCGGGACATTCATGAACACTGAAGCTTTCTTT.

The chain employs TRBV18 and TRBJ1-2; 8 bases map to TRBD1. Trimming at V came to 5 bases and at J to 5 bases, leaving 7 bases not matched to a gene. CDR1 and CDR2 from the germline V gene are KGHSH and LQKENI. The CDR3 is 14 residues long. The CDR3 DNA follows: TGTGCCAGCTCAACCGGACAGGGATCGTATGGCTACACCTTC. Protein product: CASSTGQGSYGYTF.

V and J are TRBV19 and TRBJ1-5, with 7 bases aligning to TRBD1. The CDR3 loop spans 16 amino acids. Trimming cost V 4 bases and J 4 bases; bases outside gene matches: 10. The germline V gene has CDR1 LNHDA and CDR2 SQIVND (reference sequence). The CDR3, as DNA: TGTGCCAGTAGTACGGGACAGCCCTATGGAAATCAGCCCCAGCATTTT. This gives the protein CASSTGQPYGNQPQHF.

This sequence joins TRBV2 and TRBJ1-5; no clear D. Per the germline V gene, CDR1 is SNHLY and CDR2 is FYNNEI. The ends were cut back, 1 base at V and 4 bases at J, with 11 bases in the middle. The CDR3 has 15 amino acids. This CDR3 reads CASSEGRTDNQPQHF. CDR3 nucleotides: TGTGCCAGCAGTGAAGGAAGAACAGATAATCAGCCCCAGCATTTT.

The chain employs TRBV5-1 and TRBJ1-1, with TRBD1 identical over 8 bases. The CDR3 loop spans 12 amino acids. The germline V gene encodes CDR1 SGHRS and CDR2 YFSETQ. Trimming took 3 bases from V and 6 from J; bases not matched to a gene: 1. The CDR3 loop is CASSSQGAEAFF. The CDR3 coding sequence is TGCGCCAGCAGCTCACAGGGGGCTGAAGCTTTCTTT.

The V gene is TRBV30, the J gene TRBJ2-5; the D is unclear. The CDR3 contains 11 residues. V was shortened by 3 bases and J by 1 base, with 3 bases between the two germline ends. From germline, CDR1 is GTSNPN and CDR2 SVGIG (reference sequence). The CDR3 here is CAWSSQETQYF. CDR3 bases: TGTGCCTGGAGCTCCCAAGAGACCCAGTACTTC.

This rearrangement joins TRBV10-1 to TRBJ2-3, with 12 bases identical to TRBD2. Germline V lookup: CDR1 WNHNN, CDR2 SYGVQD (reference sequence). The V gene end was trimmed by 3 bases and the J gene end by 0 bases; junction bases not matched to a gene: 1. This CDR3 contains 16 residues. In DNA form, the CDR3 reads TGCGCCAGCAGTGAACTAGCGGGGGGTAGCACAGATACGCAGTATTTT. It is translated as CASSELAGGSTDTQYF.

DNA of the CDR3: TGTGCCAGCAGTTCCCCGACACTAGCGGGGGGATACAATGAGCAGTTCTTC. Encoded protein: CASSSPTLAGGYNEQFF. This rearrangement joins TRBV27 to TRBJ2-1; 12 bases align to TRBD2. Germline V gene lookup returns CDR1 MNHEY and CDR2 SMNVEV (reference sequence). Germline trimming cut 4 bases from V and 4 bases from J; bases unmatched to any gene: 8. The CDR3 totals 17 residues.

In its sample, this clone was seen once. The chain uses TRBV7-3 and TRBJ2-1; tentative D call: TRBD2 (5 bases). The CDR3 has 14 amino acids. Trimming stripped 5 bases from V and 6 bases from J, with 14 bases between. Germline V gives CDR1 SGHTA, CDR2 FQGTGA. As DNA, the CDR3 is TGTGCCAGCAGCCCTCCCGGACTGGGCAATGAGCAGTTCTTC. Residues: CASSPPGLGNEQFF.

The chain combines TRBV2 with TRBJ1-4; TRBD1 agrees at 7 bases. This CDR3 has 15 residues. Germline-derived CDR1 and CDR2 are SNHLY and FYNNEI. The J segment lost 5 bases and the V segment lost 6 bases, leaving 9 bases of the junction unmatched. In DNA, the CDR3 is TGTGCCAGCAGAAGACAGGGACTGGGGAATGAAAAACTGTTTTTT. This sequence encodes CASRRQGLGNEKLFF.

The chain is built from TRBV7-9 and TRBJ2-7, with 13 bases lining up with TRBD2. The length of the CDR3 is 15 residues. Germline V CDR1 and CDR2: SEHNR, FQNEAQ (reference sequence). Unmatched junction bases numbered 7, after V lost 3 bases and J lost 8 bases. CDR3 region: CASSFGTSGVTKQYF. DNA of the CDR3: TGTGCCAGCAGCTTCGGGACTAGCGGGGTAACTAAGCAGTACTTC. Variable domain in full (rest from reference TRBV7-9 and TRBJ2-7): DTGVSQNPRHKITKRGQNVTFRCDPISEHNRLYWYRQTLGQGPEFLTYFQNEAQLEKSRLLSDRFSAERPKGSFSTLEIQRTEQGDSAMYLCASSFGTSGVTKQYFGPGTRLTVT.

This chain connects TRBV9 to TRBJ1-1; D remains ambiguous. This CDR3 has 13 residues. Germline V gene sequence: CDR1 SGDLS, CDR2 YYNGEE. The V end lost 3 bases, the J end lost 3 bases, and 9 bases lay between the germline ends. CDR3 region: CASSGLGYTEAFF. For the CDR3, the DNA is TGTGCCAGCAGCGGTCTCGGGTACACTGAAGCTTTCTTT.

The gene calls are TRBV14 and TRBJ1-3, with D possibly being TRBD1 (5 bases). Germline V gives CDR1 SGHDN, CDR2 FVKESK. The CDR3 has 13 residues. With 4 bases removed from V and 7 bases from J, the gap between germline ends came to 11 bases. For the CDR3, the DNA is TGTGCCAGCAGCCCAACCGGGGGGAACACCATATATTTT. Its protein is CASSPTGGNTIYF.

This clone was picked up one time. This chain links TRBV14 with TRBJ2-1; TRBD2 is a possible D gene (6 bases). Trimming left V 3 bases short and J 3 bases short, with 12 bases between. Germline V lookup: CDR1 SGHDN, CDR2 FVKESK. The CDR3 covers 15 residues. CDR3 nucleotide sequence: TGTGCCAGCAGCCAGGACTACCTAATCTACAATGAGCAGTTCTTC. Translating it yields CASSQDYLIYNEQFF.

The rearrangement uses TRBV11-3 and TRBJ2-7; 10 bases fit TRBD2. The junction had 15 bases not matched to a gene; V was cut back by 5 bases and J by 2 bases. Germline V gene lookup returns CDR1 SGHNT and CDR2 YENEEA. The CDR3 loop spans 18 amino acids. This CDR3 reads CASSRRWLAGGNAYEQYF. In DNA form, the CDR3 reads TGTGCCAGCAGCCGAAGGTGGTTAGCGGGAGGAAACGCCTACGAGCAGTACTTC.

This clone was found once. The chain employs TRBV7-2 and TRBJ2-1; 15 bases line up with TRBD2. The CDR3 contains 16 residues. Germline loops: CDR1 SGHTA, CDR2 FQGNSA. Losses at the gene ends were 3 bases for V and 7 bases for J; bases not matched to a gene: 4. The CDR3, as DNA: TGTGCCAGCAGCTTGGGACTAGCGGGGGGTGTTAATGAGCAGTTCTTC. It translates to CASSLGLAGGVNEQFF. Full variable domain (outside the CDR3, taken from reference TRBV7-2 and TRBJ2-1): GAGVSQSPSNKVTEKGKDVELRCDPISGHTALYWYRQSLGQGLEFLIYFQGNSAPDKSGLPSDRFSAERTGGSVSTLTIQRTQQEDSAVYLCASSLGLAGGVNEQFFGPGTRLTVL.

This chain connects TRBV12-5 to TRBJ1-6; 8 bases line up with TRBD1. J gave up 1 base and V 6 bases, and 5 bases lay outside the gene matches. This CDR3 region has 16 residues. CDR1 LGHNT and CDR2 FRNRAP come from the germline V gene. This CDR3 reads CASGTGDSSYNSPLHF. Written as DNA, the CDR3 is TGTGCTAGTGGGACAGGGGATTCGTCCTATAATTCACCCCTCCACTTT.

The chain has TRBV6-5 and TRBJ2-7, with TRBD1 identical over 9 bases. CDR3 size: 14 residues. Germline CDR1 and CDR2: MNHEY and SVGAGI. The V gene end was trimmed by 7 bases and the J gene end by 4 bases; junction bases not matched to a gene: 8. The CDR3 reads CASTSLDRGYEQYF. The DNA of the CDR3 is TGTGCCAGCACCTCGCTGGACAGGGGATACGAGCAGTACTTC.

The gene calls are TRBV28 and TRBJ2-7, with a tentative D call TRBD2 (6 bases). Trimming removed 6 bases at V and 6 bases at J, with 15 bases between. This CDR3 contains 13 residues. Germline V CDR1 and CDR2: MDHEN, SYDVKM. Here the CDR3 DNA reads TGTGCCAGCAGGGGGACTTCTCCTTTCGAGCAGTACTTC. This sequence encodes CASRGTSPFEQYF.

This chain's CDR3 is CATSDLPGRGTGELFF. The DNA for the CDR3 is TGTGCCACCAGTGATTTGCCCGGGAGGGGTACCGGGGAGCTGTTTTTT. This rearrangement joins TRBV24-1 to TRBJ2-2; 8 bases are a match to TRBD2. The CDR3 spans 16 residues. Germline CDR1 reads KGHDR; CDR2 reads SFDVKD. V was pared by 0 bases and J by 5 bases, with 4 bases of the junction left unmatched.

This clone has a handful of counts. The rearrangement links TRBV5-4 to TRBJ2-7; tentatively, D is TRBD2 (5 bases). In germline, CDR1 is SGHNT, CDR2 YYREEE (reference sequence). Trimming took 4 bases from V and 2 from J, leaving 16 bases between them. The CDR3 loop spans 15 amino acids. For the CDR3, the DNA is TGTGCCAGCAGCCCGGCGGCTAACGGGGCCTACGAGCAGTACTTC. It translates to CASSPAANGAYEQYF.

The chain recombines TRBV18 with TRBJ2-1; 14 bases are shared with TRBD2. Germline assignment: CDR1 KGHSH and CDR2 LQKENI. This CDR3 spans 15 amino acids. The trim removed 4 bases at V and 8 bases at J, leaving 4 bases unmatched. This CDR3 is CASSLGTSGGDEQFF. DNA of the CDR3: TGTGCCAGCTCACTTGGGACTAGCGGGGGCGATGAGCAGTTCTTC.

This sequence joins TRBV19 and TRBJ2-3; the D is unclear. The germline CDR1 and CDR2 sequences are LNHDA and SQIVND (reference sequence). Trimming pared 5 bases from V and 4 bases from J, leaving 10 bases between. CDR3 length equals 13 residues. CDR3 sequence (DNA): TGTGCCAGTAGTGGGTTCGGGTCAGATACGCAGTATTTT. It yields the protein CASSGFGSDTQYF.